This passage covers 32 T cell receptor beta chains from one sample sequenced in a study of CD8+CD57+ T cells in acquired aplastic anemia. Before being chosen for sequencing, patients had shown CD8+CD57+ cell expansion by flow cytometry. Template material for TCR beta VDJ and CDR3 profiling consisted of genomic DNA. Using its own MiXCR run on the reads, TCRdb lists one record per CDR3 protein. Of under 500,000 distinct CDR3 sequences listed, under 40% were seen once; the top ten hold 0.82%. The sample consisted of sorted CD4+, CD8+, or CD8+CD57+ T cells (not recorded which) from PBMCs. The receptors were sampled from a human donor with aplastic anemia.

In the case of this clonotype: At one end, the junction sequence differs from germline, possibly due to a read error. The CDR3 here is CASSQDRISGGAFGSYEQYF. DNA for the CDR3: TGCGCCAGCAGCCAAGATAGAATTAGCGGGGGGGCATTCGGCTCCTACGAGCAATACTTC. The chain combines TRBV4-1 with TRBJ2-7, with 11 bases lining up with TRBD2. The CDR3 has 20 residues. Germline lookup yields CDR1 MGHRA and CDR2 YSYEKL.

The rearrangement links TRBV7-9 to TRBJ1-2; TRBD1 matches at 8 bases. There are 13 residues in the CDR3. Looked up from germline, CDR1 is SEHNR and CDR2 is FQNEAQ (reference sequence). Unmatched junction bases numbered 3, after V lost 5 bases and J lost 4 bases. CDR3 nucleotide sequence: TGTGCCAGCAGCGAGACAGGGGCCTATGGCTACACCTTC. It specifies CASSETGAYGYTF.

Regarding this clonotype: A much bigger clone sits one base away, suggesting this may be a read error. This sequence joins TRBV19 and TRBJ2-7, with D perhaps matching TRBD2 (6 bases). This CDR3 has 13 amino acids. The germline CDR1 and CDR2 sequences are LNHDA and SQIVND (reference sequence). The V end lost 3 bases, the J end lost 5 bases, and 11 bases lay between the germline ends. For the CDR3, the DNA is TGTGCCAGTAGTATGCGGGATAAGGACGAGCAGTACTTC. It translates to CASSMRDKDEQYF.

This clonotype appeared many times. The CDR3 loop is CATGPLGQETQYF. The CDR3 coding sequence is TGTGCCACGGGCCCCTTGGGGCAAGAGACCCAGTACTTC. V is TRBV24-1 and J is TRBJ2-5; no clear D. CDR1 and CDR2 (germline): KGHDR, SFDVKD. Trimming removed 10 bases from V and 2 bases from J, with 13 bases in between. This CDR3 is built from 13 residues.

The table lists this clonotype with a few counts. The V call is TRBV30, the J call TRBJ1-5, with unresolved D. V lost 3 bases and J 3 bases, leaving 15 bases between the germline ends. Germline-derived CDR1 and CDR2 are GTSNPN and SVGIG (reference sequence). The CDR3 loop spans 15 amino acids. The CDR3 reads CAWSPIGIDNQPQHF. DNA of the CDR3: TGTGCCTGGAGCCCCATAGGGATCGACAATCAGCCCCAGCATTTT.

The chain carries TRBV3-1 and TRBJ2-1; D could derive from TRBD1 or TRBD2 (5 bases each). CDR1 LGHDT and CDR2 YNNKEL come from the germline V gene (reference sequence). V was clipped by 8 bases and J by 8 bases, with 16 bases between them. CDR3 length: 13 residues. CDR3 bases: TGTGCCAGCGGGACCGAGGCTGACGATGAGCAGTTCTTC. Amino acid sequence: CASGTEADDEQFF.

CDR3 amino acids: CAWNRESGEQYF. CDR3 in DNA: TGTGCCTGGAACAGGGAGTCGGGTGAGCAGTACTTC. The V and J genes are TRBV30 and TRBJ2-7; weak D call: TRBD1 (6 bases). Germline V lookup: CDR1 GTSNPN, CDR2 SVGIG (reference sequence). V was clipped by 4 bases and J by 7 bases, with 14 bases between them. There are 12 residues in the CDR3.

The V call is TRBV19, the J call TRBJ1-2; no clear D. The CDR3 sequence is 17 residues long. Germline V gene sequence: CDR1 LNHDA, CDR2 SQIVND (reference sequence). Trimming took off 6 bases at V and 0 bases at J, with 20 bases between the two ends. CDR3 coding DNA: TGTGCCAGTAGCCGGGAACCTGGGTGGACCACTAACTATGGCTACACCTTC. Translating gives CASSREPGWTTNYGYTF.

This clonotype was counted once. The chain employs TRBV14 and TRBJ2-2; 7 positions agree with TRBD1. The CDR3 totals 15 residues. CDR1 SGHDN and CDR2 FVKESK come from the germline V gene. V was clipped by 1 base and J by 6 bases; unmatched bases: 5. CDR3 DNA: TGTGCCAGCAGCCAAGTGACAGGGCGGGCCGGGGAGCTGTTTTTT. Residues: CASSQVTGRAGELFF.

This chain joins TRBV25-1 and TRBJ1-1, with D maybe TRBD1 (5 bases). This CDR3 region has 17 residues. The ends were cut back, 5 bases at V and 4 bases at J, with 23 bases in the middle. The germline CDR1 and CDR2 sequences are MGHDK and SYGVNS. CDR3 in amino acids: CASSLRFIGDLVTEAFF. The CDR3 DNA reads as TGTGCCAGCAGTTTACGATTTATAGGGGATTTAGTCACTGAAGCTTTCTTT. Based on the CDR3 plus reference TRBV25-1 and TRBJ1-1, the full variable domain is EADIYQTPRYLVIGTGKKITLECSQTMGHDKMYWYQQDPGMELHLIHYSYGVNSTEKGDLSSESTVSRIRTEHFPLTLESARPSHTSQYLCASSLRFIGDLVTEAFFGQGTRLTVV.

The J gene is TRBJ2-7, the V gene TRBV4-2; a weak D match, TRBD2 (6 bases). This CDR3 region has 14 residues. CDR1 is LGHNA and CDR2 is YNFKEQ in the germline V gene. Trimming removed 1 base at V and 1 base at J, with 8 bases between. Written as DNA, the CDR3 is TGTGCCAGCAGCCAAGTCCGGGGGTCCTACGAGCAGTACTTC. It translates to CASSQVRGSYEQYF.

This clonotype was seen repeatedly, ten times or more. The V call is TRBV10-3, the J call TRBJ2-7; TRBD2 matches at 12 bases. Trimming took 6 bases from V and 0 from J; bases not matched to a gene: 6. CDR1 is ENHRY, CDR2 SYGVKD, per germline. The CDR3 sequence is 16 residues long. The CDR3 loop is CAIRDPSGGASYEQYF. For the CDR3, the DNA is TGTGCCATCAGGGATCCTAGCGGGGGGGCCTCCTACGAGCAGTACTTC.

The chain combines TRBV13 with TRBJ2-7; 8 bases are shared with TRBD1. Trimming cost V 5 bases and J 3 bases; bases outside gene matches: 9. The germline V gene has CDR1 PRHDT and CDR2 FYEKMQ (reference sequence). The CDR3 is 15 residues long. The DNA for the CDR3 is TGTGCCAGCAGCCTGCGACAGGGGTTAGTCTACGAGCAGTACTTC. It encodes CASSLRQGLVYEQYF.

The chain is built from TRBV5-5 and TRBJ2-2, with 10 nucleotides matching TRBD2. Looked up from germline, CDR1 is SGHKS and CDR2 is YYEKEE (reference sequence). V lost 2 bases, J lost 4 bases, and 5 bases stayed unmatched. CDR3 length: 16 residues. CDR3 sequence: CASSFLAGAVTGELFF. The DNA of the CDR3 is TGTGCCAGCAGCTTCCTAGCGGGGGCCGTCACCGGGGAGCTGTTTTTT.

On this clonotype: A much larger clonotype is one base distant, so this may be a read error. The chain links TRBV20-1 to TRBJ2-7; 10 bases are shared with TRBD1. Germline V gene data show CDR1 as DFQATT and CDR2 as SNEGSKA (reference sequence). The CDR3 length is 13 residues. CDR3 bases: TGCAGCCCCCTGGGACAGGGGACCCACGAGCAGAACTTC. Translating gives CSPLGQGTHEQNF.

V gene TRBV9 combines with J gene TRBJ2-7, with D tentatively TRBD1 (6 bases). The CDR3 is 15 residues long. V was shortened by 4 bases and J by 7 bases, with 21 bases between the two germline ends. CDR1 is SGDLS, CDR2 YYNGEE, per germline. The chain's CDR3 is CASSIGQRGGQEQYF. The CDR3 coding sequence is TGTGCCAGCAGCATCGGACAGCGTGGAGGCCAAGAGCAGTACTTC.

The CDR3, as DNA: TGTGCCAGCAGTACGACAGCCACCGGGGAGCTGTTTTTT. Its protein is CASSTTATGELFF. The chain carries TRBV12-3 or TRBV12-4 and TRBJ2-2, with D tentatively TRBD1 (5 bases). This CDR3 region has 13 residues. V lost 5 bases and J 4 bases, leaving 8 bases between the germline ends.

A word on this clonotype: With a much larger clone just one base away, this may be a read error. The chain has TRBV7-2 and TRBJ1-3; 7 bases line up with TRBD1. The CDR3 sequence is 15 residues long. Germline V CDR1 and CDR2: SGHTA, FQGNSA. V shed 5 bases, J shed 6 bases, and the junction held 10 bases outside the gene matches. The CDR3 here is CASSKRGTAENTIYF. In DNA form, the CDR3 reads TGTGCCAGCAGCAAACGGGGGACAGCTGAAAACACCATATATTTT.

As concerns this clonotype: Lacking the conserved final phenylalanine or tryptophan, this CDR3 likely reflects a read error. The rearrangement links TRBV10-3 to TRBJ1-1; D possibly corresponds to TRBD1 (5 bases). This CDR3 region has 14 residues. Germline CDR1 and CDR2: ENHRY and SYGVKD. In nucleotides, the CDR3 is TGTGCCAGCAGTTACCTGGGACGGAACACTGAAGCTTTCTAT. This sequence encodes CASSYLGRNTEAFY.

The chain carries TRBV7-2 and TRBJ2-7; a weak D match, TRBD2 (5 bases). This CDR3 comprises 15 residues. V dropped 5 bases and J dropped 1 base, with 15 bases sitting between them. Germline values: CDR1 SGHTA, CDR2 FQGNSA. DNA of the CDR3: TGTGCCAGCAGCCTCCTAAGCGGTTTATCCTACGAGCAGTACTTC. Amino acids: CASSLLSGLSYEQYF.

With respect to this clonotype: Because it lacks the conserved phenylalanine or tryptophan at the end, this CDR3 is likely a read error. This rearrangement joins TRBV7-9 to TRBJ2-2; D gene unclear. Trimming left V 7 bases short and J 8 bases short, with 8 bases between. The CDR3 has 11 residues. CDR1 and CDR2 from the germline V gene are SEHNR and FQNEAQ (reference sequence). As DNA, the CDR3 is TGTGCCAGCAACTCTTTTGGGGAGCTGTTTCTT. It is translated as CASNSFGELFL.

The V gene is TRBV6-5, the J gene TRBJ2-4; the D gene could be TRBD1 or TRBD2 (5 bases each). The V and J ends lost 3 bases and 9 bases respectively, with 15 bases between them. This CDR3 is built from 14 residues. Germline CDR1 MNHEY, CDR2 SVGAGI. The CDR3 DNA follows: TGTGCCAGCAGTTATGGGGGTTGGTCTTTCATTCAGTACTTC. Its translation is CASSYGGWSFIQYF.

The CDR3 nucleotides are TGCAGTGCTAGAGACAGGCAAAGCACCTACGAGCAGTACTTC. Translation gives CSARDRQSTYEQYF. V usage is TRBV20-1 and J usage is TRBJ2-7, with unresolved D. This CDR3 has 14 residues. The germline V gene encodes CDR1 DFQATT and CDR2 SNEGSKA (reference sequence). Between the trimmed V and J ends, which lost 0 bases and 2 bases, there was a span of 11 bases.

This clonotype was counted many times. In DNA form, the CDR3 reads TGTGCCAGCAGCTTTAGGGGGGGGCTGTACGAGCAGTACTTC. It encodes CASSFRGGLYEQYF. This chain joins TRBV7-2 and TRBJ2-7; the D gene is possibly TRBD2 (7 bases). Germline-derived CDR1 and CDR2 are SGHTA and FQGNSA. Trimming left V 3 bases short and J 4 bases short, with 13 bases between. The CDR3 runs 14 residues.

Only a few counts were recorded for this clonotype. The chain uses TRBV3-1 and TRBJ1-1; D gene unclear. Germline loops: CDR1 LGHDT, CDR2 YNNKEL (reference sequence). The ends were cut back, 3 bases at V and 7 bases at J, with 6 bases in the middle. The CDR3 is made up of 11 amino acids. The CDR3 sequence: CASSHEGEAFF. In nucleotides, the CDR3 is TGTGCCAGCAGCCACGAGGGTGAAGCTTTCTTT.

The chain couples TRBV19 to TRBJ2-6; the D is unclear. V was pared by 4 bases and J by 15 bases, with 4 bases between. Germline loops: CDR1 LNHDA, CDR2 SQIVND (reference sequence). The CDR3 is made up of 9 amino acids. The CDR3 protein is CASSKALTF. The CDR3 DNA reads TGTGCCAGTAGTAAGGCCCTGACTTTC.

The CDR3 sequence: CAISSRNRTGANVLTF. The CDR3 DNA sequence: TGTGCCATCAGCTCTCGGAACCGTACAGGGGCCAACGTCCTGACTTTC. The chain employs TRBV10-3 and TRBJ2-6; D ambiguous. The germline V gene encodes CDR1 ENHRY and CDR2 SYGVKD. This CDR3 contains 16 residues. V was shortened by 6 bases and J by 4 bases, with 16 bases between the two germline ends.

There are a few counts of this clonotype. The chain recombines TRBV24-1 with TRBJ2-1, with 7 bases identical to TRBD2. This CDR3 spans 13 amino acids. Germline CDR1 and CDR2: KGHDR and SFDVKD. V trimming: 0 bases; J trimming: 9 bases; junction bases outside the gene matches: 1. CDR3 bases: TGTGCCACCAGTGATTTGAGGGAGGGTGAGCAGTTCTTC. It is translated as CATSDLREGEQFF.

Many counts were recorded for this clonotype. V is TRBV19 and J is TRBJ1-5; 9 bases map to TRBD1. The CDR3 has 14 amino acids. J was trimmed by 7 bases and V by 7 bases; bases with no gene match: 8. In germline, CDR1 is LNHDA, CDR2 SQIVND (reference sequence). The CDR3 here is CASKPQGARQPQHF. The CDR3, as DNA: TGTGCCAGTAAACCACAGGGGGCAAGGCAGCCCCAGCATTTT.

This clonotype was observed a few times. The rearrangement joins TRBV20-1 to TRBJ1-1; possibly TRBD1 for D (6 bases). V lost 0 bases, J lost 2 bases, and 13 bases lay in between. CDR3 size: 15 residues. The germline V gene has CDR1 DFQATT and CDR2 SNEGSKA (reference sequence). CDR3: CSARDYLQGNTEAFF. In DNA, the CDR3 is TGCAGTGCTAGAGATTATCTACAGGGAAACACTGAAGCTTTCTTT.

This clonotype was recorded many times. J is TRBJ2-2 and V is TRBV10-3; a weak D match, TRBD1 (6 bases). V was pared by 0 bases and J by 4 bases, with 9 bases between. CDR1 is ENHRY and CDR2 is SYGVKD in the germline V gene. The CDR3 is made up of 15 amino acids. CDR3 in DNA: TGTGCCATCAGTGAGTCGGGGGCGGGCACCGGGGAGCTGTTTTTT. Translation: CAISESGAGTGELFF.

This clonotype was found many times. The CDR3 sequence is CASSSRVSYEQYF. CDR3 DNA: TGTGCCAGCAGTAGCAGGGTGTCCTACGAGCAGTACTTC. The rearrangement joins TRBV25-1 to TRBJ2-7, with D possibly TRBD1 on 5 matching bases. The V end lost 5 bases, the J end lost 1 base, and 9 bases lay between the germline ends. The CDR3 is made up of 13 amino acids. Germline CDR1 MGHDK, CDR2 SYGVNS.